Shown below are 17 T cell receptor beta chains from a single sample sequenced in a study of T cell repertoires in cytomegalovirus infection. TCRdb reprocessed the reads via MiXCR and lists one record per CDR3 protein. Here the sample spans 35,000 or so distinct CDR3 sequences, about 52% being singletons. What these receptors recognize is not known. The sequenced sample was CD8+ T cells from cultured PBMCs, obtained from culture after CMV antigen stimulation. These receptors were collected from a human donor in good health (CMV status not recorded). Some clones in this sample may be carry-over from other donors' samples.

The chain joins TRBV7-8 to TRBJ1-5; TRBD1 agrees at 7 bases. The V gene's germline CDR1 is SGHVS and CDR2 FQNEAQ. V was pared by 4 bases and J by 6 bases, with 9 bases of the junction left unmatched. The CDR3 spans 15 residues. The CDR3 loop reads CASSSRGGWGQPQHF. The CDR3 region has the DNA TGTGCCAGCAGCTCCAGAGGGGGCTGGGGTCAGCCCCAGCATTTT.

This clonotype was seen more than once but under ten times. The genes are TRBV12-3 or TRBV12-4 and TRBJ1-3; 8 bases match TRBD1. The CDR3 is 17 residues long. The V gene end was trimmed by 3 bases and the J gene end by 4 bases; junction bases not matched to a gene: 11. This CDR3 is CASSFSRRTGKGNTIYF. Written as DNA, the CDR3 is TGTGCCAGCAGTTTTTCCAGACGGACAGGGAAAGGAAACACCATATATTTT.

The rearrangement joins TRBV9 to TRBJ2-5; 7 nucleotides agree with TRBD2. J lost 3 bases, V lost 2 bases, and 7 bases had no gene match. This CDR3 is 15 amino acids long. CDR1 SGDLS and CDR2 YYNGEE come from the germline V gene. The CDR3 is CASSVSSGGEETQYF. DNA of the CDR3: TGTGCCAGCAGCGTCTCATCGGGGGGTGAAGAGACCCAGTACTTC.

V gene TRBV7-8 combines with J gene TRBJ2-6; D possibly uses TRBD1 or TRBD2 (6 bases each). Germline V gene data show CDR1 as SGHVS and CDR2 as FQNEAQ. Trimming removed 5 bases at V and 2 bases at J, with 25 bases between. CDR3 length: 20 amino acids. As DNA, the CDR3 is TGTGCCAGCAGCATACACTGGGGGGCAGAAGACGTTACTGGGGCCAACGTCCTGACTTTC. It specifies CASSIHWGAEDVTGANVLTF.

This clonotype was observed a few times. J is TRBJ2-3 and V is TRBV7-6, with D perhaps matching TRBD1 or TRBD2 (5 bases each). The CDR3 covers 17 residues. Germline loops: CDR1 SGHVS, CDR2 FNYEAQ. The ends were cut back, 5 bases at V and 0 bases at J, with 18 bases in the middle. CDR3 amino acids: CASSPRDESSSTDTQYF. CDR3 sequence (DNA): TGTGCCAGCAGCCCCCGGGACGAGAGTTCTAGCACAGATACGCAGTATTTT.

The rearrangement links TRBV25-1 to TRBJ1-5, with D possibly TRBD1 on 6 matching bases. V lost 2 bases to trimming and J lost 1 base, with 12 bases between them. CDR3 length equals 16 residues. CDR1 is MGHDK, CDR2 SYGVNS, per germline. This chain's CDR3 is CASSENRAGSNQPQHF. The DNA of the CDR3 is TGTGCCAGCAGTGAAAACAGGGCTGGAAGCAATCAGCCCCAGCATTTT.

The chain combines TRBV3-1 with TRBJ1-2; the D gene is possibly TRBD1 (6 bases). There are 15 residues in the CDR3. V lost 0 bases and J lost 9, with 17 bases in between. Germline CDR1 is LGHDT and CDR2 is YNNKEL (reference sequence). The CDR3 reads CASSQDLGTRLRYTF. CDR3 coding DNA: TGTGCCAGCAGCCAAGACTTAGGGACAAGACTGCGCTACACCTTC.

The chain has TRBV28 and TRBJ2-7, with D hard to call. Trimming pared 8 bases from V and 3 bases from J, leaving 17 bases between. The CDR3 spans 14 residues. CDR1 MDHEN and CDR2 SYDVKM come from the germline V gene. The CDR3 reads CASSATPFDYEQYF. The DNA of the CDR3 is TGTGCCAGCTCTGCCACCCCTTTCGACTACGAGCAGTACTTC. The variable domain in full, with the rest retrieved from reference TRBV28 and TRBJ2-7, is DVKVTQSSRYLVKRTGEKVFLECVQDMDHENMFWYRQDPGLGLRLIYFSYDVKMKEKGDIPEGYSVSREKKERFSLILESASTNQTSMYLCASSATPFDYEQYFGPGTRLTVT.

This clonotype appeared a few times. The CDR3 DNA sequence: TGTGCCAGTAGTCAATCGTCTTGGAGCAATCAGCCCCAGCATTTT. Translating it yields CASSQSSWSNQPQHF. The chain employs TRBV19 and TRBJ1-5, with D hard to call. Germline assignment: CDR1 LNHDA and CDR2 SQIVND (reference sequence). V shed 5 bases and J shed 1 base, with 12 bases lying between them. The CDR3 extends over 15 amino acids.

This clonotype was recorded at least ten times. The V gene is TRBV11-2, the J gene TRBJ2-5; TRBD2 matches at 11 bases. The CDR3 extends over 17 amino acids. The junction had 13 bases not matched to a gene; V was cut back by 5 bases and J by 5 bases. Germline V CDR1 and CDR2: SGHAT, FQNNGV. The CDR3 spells CASSLPSGLAGGETQYF. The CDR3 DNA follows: TGTGCCAGCAGCCTCCCTTCTGGACTAGCGGGTGGGGAGACCCAGTACTTC.

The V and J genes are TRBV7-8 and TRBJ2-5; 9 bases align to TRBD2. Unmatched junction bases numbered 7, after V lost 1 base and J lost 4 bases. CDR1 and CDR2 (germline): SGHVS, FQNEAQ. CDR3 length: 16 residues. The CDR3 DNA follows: TGTGCCAGCAGCTTAGTATTGCGGGGGGGCCCAGAGACCCAGTACTTC. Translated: CASSLVLRGGPETQYF.

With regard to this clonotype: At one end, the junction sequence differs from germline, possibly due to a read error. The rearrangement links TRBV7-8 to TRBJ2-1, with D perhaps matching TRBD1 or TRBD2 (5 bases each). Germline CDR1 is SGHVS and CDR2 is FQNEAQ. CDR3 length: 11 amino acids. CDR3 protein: CASSLAQERLF. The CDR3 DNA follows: TGTGCCAGCAGCTTAGCACAGGAGCGGCTCTTC.

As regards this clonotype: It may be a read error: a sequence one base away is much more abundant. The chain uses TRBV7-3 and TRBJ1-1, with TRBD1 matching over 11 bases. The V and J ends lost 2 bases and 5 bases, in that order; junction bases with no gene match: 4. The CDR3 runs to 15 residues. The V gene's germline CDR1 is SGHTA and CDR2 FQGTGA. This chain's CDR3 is CASSLAGTGGTEAFF. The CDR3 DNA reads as TGTGCCAGCAGCTTAGCCGGGACAGGGGGAACTGAAGCTTTCTTT.

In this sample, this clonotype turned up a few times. CDR3 region: CASSSSVSSGGNEQFF. DNA for the CDR3: TGTGCCAGCAGCTCCTCCGTCTCTAGCGGGGGGAATGAGCAGTTCTTC. The chain is built from TRBV7-3 and TRBJ2-1, with 11 nucleotides matching TRBD2. The V gene's germline CDR1 is SGHTA and CDR2 FQGTGA. The CDR3 is 16 residues long. Unmatched junction bases numbered 9, after V lost 4 bases and J lost 7 bases.

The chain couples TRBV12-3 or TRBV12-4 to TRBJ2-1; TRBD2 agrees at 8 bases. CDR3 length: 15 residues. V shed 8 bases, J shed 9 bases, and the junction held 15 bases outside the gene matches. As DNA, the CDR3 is TGTGCCAGCGGGCTCCGGGGGGGGGACCCCAGTGAGCAGTTCTTC. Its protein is CASGLRGGDPSEQFF.

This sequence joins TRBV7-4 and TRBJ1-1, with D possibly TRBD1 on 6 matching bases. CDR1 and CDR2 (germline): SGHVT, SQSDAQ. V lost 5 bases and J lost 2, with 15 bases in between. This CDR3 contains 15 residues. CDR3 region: CASSIPSGENTEAFF. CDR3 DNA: TGTGCCAGCAGCATACCCTCAGGGGAAAACACTGAAGCTTTCTTT.

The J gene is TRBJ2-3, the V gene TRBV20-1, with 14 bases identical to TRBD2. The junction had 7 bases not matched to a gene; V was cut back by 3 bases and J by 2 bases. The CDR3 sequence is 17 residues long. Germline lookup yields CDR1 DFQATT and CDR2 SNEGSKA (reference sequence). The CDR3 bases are TGCAGTGCTAGCGATCTGGGACTAGCGGGGGACACAGATACGCAGTATTTT. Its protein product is CSASDLGLAGDTDTQYF.